A single sample gave rise to the 27 T cell receptor beta chains below, sequenced in a study of Ad26.COV2.S vaccination and SARS-CoV-2 variants. Generated by immunoSEQ multiplex PCR, the TCRdb table keeps only in-frame clones and is missing some. The sample carries fewer than 400,000 clones, less than 90% recorded once. The treatment was: some 19 received Ad26.COV2.S at low or high dose, single or two shots; roughly five received placebo; per-sample allocation not given. The samples were gathered on day 63 after the first injection of vaccine or placebo. Sequenced material: peripheral blood, taken in a trial of Ad26.COV2.S vaccine versus placebo. These receptors all stem from a person between 18 and 65 years old who received the Ad26.COV2.S COVID-19 vaccine or a placebo.

Comment on this clone: This may be a read error, as it is one base from a much larger clone. This chain connects TRBV6-5 to TRBJ2-7, with a possible D match to TRBD1 (5 bases). V lost 5 bases to trimming and J lost 3 bases, with 8 bases between them. Germline loops: CDR1 MNHEY, CDR2 SVGAGI. The CDR3 is made up of 12 amino acids. In nucleotides, the CDR3 is TGTGCCAGCAGTAGCGACAGCTACGAGCAGTACTTC. It encodes CASSSDSYEQYF.

J is TRBJ2-1 and V is TRBV5-1; 14 positions match TRBD2. Trimming cost V 4 bases and J 16 bases; bases outside gene matches: 13. Germline V gene lookup returns CDR1 SGHRS and CDR2 YFSETQ. The length of the CDR3 is 15 residues. CDR3 protein: CASSTDPTSGGERFF. The CDR3 DNA reads TGCGCCAGCAGCACCGACCCGACTAGCGGGGGGGAACGCTTCTTC.

A single count supports this clone. This rearrangement joins TRBV10-3 to TRBJ1-5, with TRBD1 as a possible D gene (6 bases). Trimming pared 4 bases from V and 11 bases from J, leaving 15 bases between. The CDR3 contains 13 residues. Germline V CDR1 and CDR2: ENHRY, SYGVKD. CDR3 in amino acids: CAISGGGLEAQHF. The DNA for the CDR3 is TGTGCCATCAGTGGTGGGGGGCTAGAGGCCCAGCATTTT.

This chain uses TRBV6-2 or TRBV6-3 with TRBJ1-1, with D perhaps matching TRBD1 (6 bases). The CDR3 extends over 12 amino acids. Trimming pared 5 bases from V and 5 bases from J, leaving 9 bases between. Germline V gene data show CDR1 as MNHEY and CDR2 as SVGEGT. The CDR3: CASSIQGTEAFF. DNA for the CDR3: TGTGCCAGCAGTATACAGGGTACTGAAGCTTTCTTT.

This sequence joins TRBV10-3 and TRBJ2-7; maybe TRBD1 (6 bases). The germline V and J ends were trimmed by 2 bases and 4 bases, with 9 bases remaining between them. The CDR3 spans 13 residues. CDR1 is ENHRY and CDR2 is SYGVKD in the germline V gene. The CDR3: CAISEVDRYEQYF. DNA of the CDR3: TGTGCCATCAGTGAGGTGGACAGATACGAGCAGTACTTC.

This chain links TRBV5-8 with TRBJ1-5; a possible D gene is TRBD1 (6 bases). CDR1 and CDR2 from the germline V gene are SGHTS and YDEGEE. The V end lost 4 bases, the J end lost 1 base, and 12 bases lay between the germline ends. The CDR3 length is 15 residues. This chain's CDR3 is CASSPGTHSNQPQHF. The CDR3 region has the DNA TGTGCCAGCAGCCCCGGGACACACAGCAATCAGCCCCAGCATTTT.

The chain joins TRBV5-6 to TRBJ2-7; no firm D call. The V end lost 1 base, the J end lost 5 bases, and 16 bases lay between the germline ends. Germline CDR1 is SGHDT and CDR2 is YYEEEE. The CDR3 is 15 residues long. In nucleotides, the CDR3 is TGTGCCAGCAGCTTGTTGCGTGAACCCGATGACGAGCAGTACTTC. Translation: CASSLLREPDDEQYF.

This chain uses TRBV3-1 (or the pseudogene TRBV3-2) with TRBJ2-3; TRBD2 aligns across 9 bases. Trimming took 7 bases from V and 2 from J; bases not matched to a gene: 7. This CDR3 is 15 amino acids long. Germline values: CDR1 LGHDT, CDR2 YNNKEL (reference sequence). CDR3 residues: CASNWLAGTTDTQYF. The CDR3 coding sequence is TGTGCCAGCAACTGGCTAGCGGGGACCACAGATACGCAGTATTTT.

This clone was seen more than once but under ten times. The chain couples TRBV6-5 to TRBJ2-7; tentative D call: TRBD2 (6 bases). CDR1 and CDR2 from the germline V gene are MNHEY and SVGAGI. The V end lost 7 bases, the J end lost 2 bases, and 18 bases lay between the germline ends. The CDR3 runs to 15 residues. DNA for the CDR3: TGTGCCAGCAAATACCTAACGGCGGGAACCTACGAGCAGTACTTC. It yields the protein CASKYLTAGTYEQYF.

In this sample, this clone turned up once. CDR3 nucleotide sequence: TGTGCCAGCAGCGCTCTAGCGGGACCCTACAATGAGCAGTTCTTC. Amino acid sequence: CASSALAGPYNEQFF. The V call is TRBV7-2, the J call TRBJ2-1; TRBD2 agrees at 9 bases. Germline V gene lookup returns CDR1 SGHTA and CDR2 FQGNSA. The CDR3 length is 15 residues. J gave up 2 bases and V 5 bases, and 4 bases lay outside the gene matches.

The chain recombines TRBV5-6 with TRBJ2-4; either TRBD1 or TRBD2 may supply D (5 bases each). The CDR3 covers 14 residues. V lost 5 bases to trimming and J lost 4 bases, with 13 bases between them. Germline V gene sequence: CDR1 SGHDT, CDR2 YYEEEE. CDR3 DNA: TGTGCCAGCAGAAACCGGGACCAAAAAAACATTCAGTACTTC. Encoded protein: CASRNRDQKNIQYF.

The gene calls are TRBV7-9 and TRBJ2-1; D perhaps matches TRBD1 (6 bases). This CDR3 is 18 amino acids long. Germline V gives CDR1 SEHNR, CDR2 FQNEAQ (reference sequence). Trimming stripped 3 bases from V and 2 bases from J, with 20 bases between. The CDR3: CASSLIWTPGVAYNEQFF. The CDR3 region has the DNA TGTGCCAGCAGCTTGATATGGACCCCAGGGGTCGCCTACAATGAGCAGTTCTTC.

The rearrangement joins TRBV6-6 to TRBJ1-4; TRBD1 agrees at 9 bases. Germline V CDR1 and CDR2: MNHNY, SVGAGI (reference sequence). V gave up 6 bases and J gave up 8 bases; unmatched junction bases: 10. CDR3 size: 15 residues. CDR3 bases: TGTGCCAGCAGAAGAGGGACAGGGAGGGTGGAAAAACTGTTTTTT. Translated: CASRRGTGRVEKLFF.

The chain combines TRBV4-3 with TRBJ2-5; 8 bases map to TRBD1. The CDR3 sequence is 16 residues long. Germline CDR1 reads LGHNA; CDR2 reads YSLEER. V dropped 1 base and J dropped 4; count of bases not matched to a gene: 8. CDR3: CASSQVPAGGGETQYF. CDR3 coding DNA: TGCGCCAGCAGCCAAGTCCCCGCAGGGGGCGGAGAGACCCAGTACTTC.

This clone has a handful of counts. The chain links TRBV6-6 to TRBJ2-5, with 8 bases that match TRBD1. Germline V gene sequence: CDR1 MNHNY, CDR2 SVGAGI (reference sequence). J lost 5 bases, V lost 0 bases, and 8 bases had no gene match. The CDR3 is 16 amino acids. The CDR3 sequence is CASSYSGGRGRETQYF. The CDR3 bases are TGTGCCAGCAGTTACTCCGGTGGCAGGGGGCGCGAGACCCAGTACTTC.

This clone has only one observation. The chain carries TRBV7-9 and TRBJ2-2, with 7 bases that match TRBD1. The length of the CDR3 is 13 residues. CDR1 SEHNR and CDR2 FQNEAQ come from the germline V gene (reference sequence). With V trimmed by 4 bases and J by 6 bases, 2 bases remained unmatched. The CDR3 spells CASSYGTAGELFF. Written as DNA, the CDR3 is TGTGCCAGCAGCTACGGGACAGCCGGGGAGCTGTTTTTT.

This sequence joins TRBV6-5 and TRBJ1-1; D remains unclear. The CDR3 is made up of 13 amino acids. Trimming cost V 8 bases and J 0 bases, with 10 bases left between them. The germline V gene encodes CDR1 MNHEY and CDR2 SVGAGI. CDR3 in amino acids: CASGLNMNTEAFF. The DNA for the CDR3 is TGTGCCAGCGGGTTAAACATGAACACTGAAGCTTTCTTT.

Regarding this clone: The DNA is omitted, as the CDR3 cannot be located on it reliably, and the CDR3 follows TCRdb's listing. The chain links TRBV6-5 to TRBJ1-5. The germline gives CDR1 MNHEY, CDR2 SVGAGI. The CDR3 is 14 residues long, ends included. This CDR3 is CASSTSTGNQPQHF.

The chain combines TRBV15 with TRBJ1-5; D is perhaps TRBD1 (6 bases). Germline loops: CDR1 LNHNV, CDR2 YYDKDF (reference sequence). Trimming took 5 bases from V and 2 from J, leaving 16 bases between them. The CDR3 is made up of 16 amino acids. CDR3 in DNA: TGTGCCACCAGCGGAGTAGGGACAATCGGCAATCAGCCCCAGCATTTT. This sequence encodes CATSGVGTIGNQPQHF.

The chain combines TRBV2 with TRBJ2-7; 8 nucleotides agree with TRBD1. CDR3 size: 14 residues. Germline V CDR1 and CDR2: SNHLY, FYNNEI. V shed 0 bases and J 4 bases; nucleotides not matched to a gene: 2. DNA for the CDR3: TGTGCCAGCAGTGAAGCCGGACAGGGATACGAGCAGTACTTC. The encoded protein is CASSEAGQGYEQYF.

The gene calls are TRBV4-1 and TRBJ2-5; no definite D call. Trimming pared 2 bases from V and 3 bases from J, leaving 10 bases between. In germline, CDR1 is MGHRA, CDR2 YSYEKL. This CDR3 region has 14 residues. CDR3 DNA sequence: TGCGCCAGCAGCCAACCGAGTAGGAAAGAGACCCAGTACTTC. Its protein product is CASSQPSRKETQYF.

At least ten counts were recorded for this clone. The chain links TRBV12-3 or TRBV12-4 to TRBJ2-7, with D possibly TRBD2 on 5 matching bases. CDR3 length equals 13 residues. Between the trimmed V and J ends, which lost 6 bases and 2 bases, there was a span of 11 bases. The CDR3 sequence is CASSREPTYEQYF. The CDR3 coding sequence is TGTGCCAGCAGCCGGGAACCAACCTACGAGCAGTACTTC.

The chain recombines TRBV6-2 or TRBV6-3 with TRBJ2-5, with a possible D match to TRBD2 (6 bases). V was clipped by 4 bases and J by 1 base, with 10 bases between them. This CDR3 spans 14 amino acids. Germline CDR1 MNHEY, CDR2 SVGEGT. CDR3 protein: CASSWSSAQETQYF. Here the CDR3 DNA reads TGTGCCAGCAGTTGGTCTAGCGCCCAAGAGACCCAGTACTTC.

DNA of the CDR3: TGTGCCAGCGAGGGACTCAGCTCCTACGAGCAGTACTTC. Its protein product is CASEGLSSYEQYF. J is TRBJ2-7 and V is TRBV2, with D possibly being TRBD2 (6 bases). The CDR3 length is 13 residues. V was cut by 8 bases and J by 0 bases, with 11 bases left in between. Germline CDR1 is SNHLY and CDR2 is FYNNEI.

The V and J genes are TRBV29-1 and TRBJ1-2; 9 bases fit TRBD1. Germline V gene sequence: CDR1 SQVTM, CDR2 ANQGSEA. Losses at the gene ends were 3 bases for V and 3 bases for J; bases not matched to a gene: 5. The CDR3 covers 14 residues. CDR3 coding DNA: TGCAGCGTTGATCGACAGGGGGAGGACTATGGCTACACCTTC. Translation gives CSVDRQGEDYGYTF. Combining the CDR3 with reference TRBV29-1 and TRBJ1-2 gives the whole variable domain SAVISQKPSRDICQRGTSLTIQCQVDSQVTMMFWYRQQPGQSLTLIATANQGSEATYESGFVIDKFPISRPNLTFSTLTVSNMSPEDSSIYLCSVDRQGEDYGYTFGSGTRLTVV.

The chain recombines TRBV18 with TRBJ2-7; a possible D gene is TRBD1 (6 bases). The CDR3 runs 15 residues. Germline V gives CDR1 KGHSH, CDR2 LQKENI. V gave up 6 bases and J gave up 1 base, with 16 bases separating them. Here the CDR3 DNA reads TGTGCCAGCTCCCAGTCAGGGGCATCTTCCTACGAGCAGTACTTC. Translation gives CASSQSGASSYEQYF.

This clone showed up just once. DNA for the CDR3: TGTGCCAGCAGCTTAGATCCAGGGGGCGTCTACGAGCAGTACTTC. Translating gives CASSLDPGGVYEQYF. The chain employs TRBV11-2 and TRBJ2-7; 8 nucleotides align to TRBD1. The CDR3 sequence is 15 residues long. The germline CDR1 and CDR2 sequences are SGHAT and FQNNGV. Germline trimming cut 0 bases from V and 3 bases from J; bases unmatched to any gene: 4.